A single sample is the source of the 30 T cell receptor beta chains below, sequenced in a study of spatial heterogeneity in lung cancer. Specified time point: blood at routine non-recurrence follow-up after resection. Frozen PBMC, nontumor lung or tumor provided whole RNA, which was sequenced unsorted. TCRdb analysed the 5' RACE reads with MiXCR anew, one entry per CDR3 protein. Altogether about 25,000 distinct CDR3 sequences are present, around 5.8% being singletons, with the ten largest covering 20% to 25%. The sample in question was PBMCs, obtained at follow-up. The receptors were sampled from a male donor with early-stage non-small cell lung cancer.

In its sample, this clonotype was seen many times. This rearrangement joins TRBV11-2 to TRBJ2-1; 8 bases agree with TRBD1. Germline CDR1 and CDR2: SGHAT and FQNNGV. With V trimmed by 3 bases and J by 5 bases, 12 bases remained unmatched. The CDR3 extends over 17 amino acids. DNA for the CDR3: TGTGCCAGCAGCTTTCGTTTCGGACAGGGTAGCAACAATGAGCAGTTCTTC. It translates to CASSFRFGQGSNNEQFF.

This clonotype was detected many times. J is TRBJ1-2 and V is TRBV6-5, with D possibly being TRBD1 (6 bases). V was trimmed by 10 bases and J by 6 bases, leaving 15 bases between them. The CDR3 totals 12 residues. Germline V lookup: CDR1 MNHEY, CDR2 SVGAGI. The CDR3 coding sequence is TGTGCCACCTCGGACAGAACGGATGGCTACACCTTC. Translating it yields CATSDRTDGYTF.

This clonotype ranks as medium-sized. The genes are TRBV4-3 and TRBJ2-7, with TRBD2 as a possible D gene (5 bases). V gave up 5 bases and J gave up 4 bases, with 15 bases separating them. Germline V gene data show CDR1 as LGHNA and CDR2 as YSLEER. This CDR3 is built from 14 residues. CDR3 nucleotide sequence: TGCGCCAGCAGCTCTGGACTGGGAAGTTACGAGCAGTACTTC. Its translation: CASSSGLGSYEQYF.

The rearrangement links TRBV7-2 to TRBJ1-5, with D maybe TRBD1 (6 bases). V dropped 3 bases and J dropped 7 bases, with 16 bases sitting between them. From germline, CDR1 is SGHTA and CDR2 FQGNSA. The CDR3 length is 15 residues. Here the CDR3 DNA reads TGTGCCAGCAGCTTTTCTGGGCAGACAGGCCAGCCCCAGCATTTT. The encoded protein is CASSFSGQTGQPQHF.

This clonotype was observed many times. This chain joins TRBV7-3 and TRBJ1-1; 8 bases agree with TRBD1. This CDR3 spans 14 amino acids. V gave up 4 bases and J gave up 3 bases; unmatched junction bases: 4. From germline, CDR1 is SGHTA and CDR2 FQGTGA. The CDR3 region has the DNA TGTGCCAGCAGCTCGCAGGGGGCGGACACTGAAGCTTTCTTT. Its protein is CASSSQGADTEAFF.

This clonotype was counted between two and nine times. The chain joins TRBV10-3 to TRBJ2-1; the match to TRBD2 covers 10 bases. Germline lookup yields CDR1 ENHRY and CDR2 SYGVKD. The CDR3 consists of 16 residues. The ends lost 4 bases at V and 9 bases at J; junction bases unmatched: 12. CDR3 amino acids: CAISGPGTSEAGEQFF. The CDR3 region has the DNA TGTGCCATCAGTGGACCCGGGACTAGCGAGGCGGGTGAGCAGTTCTTC.

This clonotype was seen many times. The V and J genes are TRBV3-1 and TRBJ1-1; D unresolved. V lost 0 bases and J lost 14, with 10 bases in between. CDR1 LGHDT and CDR2 YNNKEL come from the germline V gene (reference sequence). The length of the CDR3 is 11 residues. In DNA, the CDR3 is TGTGCCAGCAGCCAAGATTTTAGGGAGTTCTTT. Translated: CASSQDFREFF.

This clonotype was observed many times. The gene calls are TRBV7-8 and TRBJ2-1, with 9 bases that match TRBD1. Per germline, CDR1 SGHVS and CDR2 FQNEAQ. The CDR3 is 15 amino acids. The V segment lost 3 bases and the J segment 7 bases; nucleotides outside the gene matches: 7. The CDR3 DNA follows: TGTGCCAGCAGCTTCTACAGGGGGCGTTGGAATGAGCAGTTCTTC. Translating it yields CASSFYRGRWNEQFF.

The chain has TRBV29-1 and TRBJ1-5; D might be TRBD1 (6 bases). V lost 3 bases to trimming and J lost 7 bases, with 16 bases between them. CDR1 SQVTM and CDR2 ANQGSEA come from the germline V gene. CDR3 length: 14 residues. The CDR3 here is CSVDAGGQGQPQHF. The CDR3 DNA is TGCAGCGTTGATGCTGGGGGGCAGGGGCAGCCCCAGCATTTT.

This clonotype occurred many times. The V call is TRBV7-8, the J call TRBJ2-5, with unresolved D. V shed 0 bases and J shed 5 bases, with 16 bases lying between them. The CDR3 totals 16 residues. Germline V gene data show CDR1 as SGHVS and CDR2 as FQNEAQ. CDR3 sequence (DNA): TGTGCCAGCAGCTTAGCCCCATCCACCCATGGGGAGACCCAGTACTTC. Its protein product is CASSLAPSTHGETQYF. Together with reference TRBV7-8 and TRBJ2-5, the CDR3 gives the full variable domain: GAGVSQSPRYKVAKRGQDVALRCDPISGHVSLFWYQQALGQGPEFLTYFQNEAQLDKSGLPSDRFFAERPEGSVSTLKIQRTQQEDSAVYLCASSLAPSTHGETQYFGPGTRLLVL.

This clonotype was observed many times. The chain carries TRBV18 and TRBJ2-4; TRBD1 aligns across 7 bases. V was pared by 4 bases and J by 0 bases, with 6 bases of the junction left unmatched. Per germline, CDR1 KGHSH and CDR2 LQKENI. This CDR3 is built from 16 residues. The CDR3 here is CASSLEGQLAKNIQYF. The CDR3 DNA sequence: TGTGCCAGCTCACTTGAGGGACAGCTAGCCAAAAACATTCAGTACTTC.

In this sample, this clonotype turned up a few times. V is TRBV7-2 and J is TRBJ1-5, with D perhaps matching TRBD1 (5 bases). The CDR3 has 15 amino acids. Per germline, CDR1 SGHTA and CDR2 FQGNSA. The V gene lost 3 bases and the J gene lost 2 bases, with 11 bases spanning the gap. The chain's CDR3 is CASSFGGRGNQPQHF. The CDR3 DNA reads TGTGCCAGCAGCTTCGGGGGACGGGGCAATCAGCCCCAGCATTTT. The full variable domain, in which reference TRBV7-2 and TRBJ1-5 provide the parts outside the CDR3, is GAGVSQSPSNKVTEKGKDVELRCDPISGHTALYWYRQSLGQGLEFLIYFQGNSAPDKSGLPSDRFSAERTGGSVSTLTIQRTQQEDSAVYLCASSFGGRGNQPQHFGDGTRLSIL.

V and J are TRBV7-2 and TRBJ1-4; tentative D call: TRBD1 (5 bases). The V end was cut by 1 base, the J end by 7 bases, with 13 bases between. Germline assignment: CDR1 SGHTA and CDR2 FQGNSA. The CDR3 has 15 amino acids. CDR3 residues: CASSLVAGGGEKLFF. The CDR3 nucleotides read TGTGCCAGCAGCTTAGTAGCTGGGGGTGGTGAAAAACTGTTTTTT. The entire variable domain, with the rest obtained from reference TRBV7-2 and TRBJ1-4, is as follows: GAGVSQSPSNKVTEKGKDVELRCDPISGHTALYWYRQSLGQGLEFLIYFQGNSAPDKSGLPSDRFSAERTGGSVSTLTIQRTQQEDSAVYLCASSLVAGGGEKLFFGSGTQLSVL.

The sample holds many counts of this clonotype. The chain combines TRBV20-1 with TRBJ1-1; 7 bases map to TRBD1. This CDR3 comprises 14 residues. From germline, CDR1 is DFQATT and CDR2 SNEGSKA (reference sequence). V lost 1 base and J lost 1; bases outside the gene matches: 3. The CDR3 nucleotides read TGCAGTGCTAGAGCGGGACAGAAGAACACTGAAGCTTTCTTT. This sequence encodes CSARAGQKNTEAFF.

At least ten counts were recorded for this clonotype. J is TRBJ1-2 and V is TRBV28, with D maybe TRBD1 (5 bases). CDR1 is MDHEN, CDR2 SYDVKM, per germline. This CDR3 comprises 12 residues. Trimming removed 11 bases at V and 6 bases at J, with 16 bases between. The CDR3 sequence: CAGGRSLDGYTF. For the CDR3, the DNA is TGTGCCGGGGGGAGGAGCCTCGATGGCTACACCTTC.

This clonotype came up many times. The chain has TRBV4-1 and TRBJ2-2, with D unclear. Trimming shortened V by 1 base and J by 2 bases, and 11 bases separated the two germline ends. The V gene's germline CDR1 is MGHRA and CDR2 YSYEKL. The CDR3 is 16 amino acids. This chain's CDR3 is CASSQVLSRNTGELFF. In nucleotides, the CDR3 is TGCGCCAGCAGCCAAGTACTGAGCCGAAACACCGGGGAGCTGTTTTTT.

This clonotype was found many times. The chain has TRBV20-1 and TRBJ2-3; 8 nucleotides align to TRBD2. Trimming removed 5 bases from V and 1 base from J; junction bases left unmatched: 5. Germline CDR1 reads DFQATT; CDR2 reads SNEGSKA (reference sequence). The CDR3 sequence is 14 residues long. CDR3 residues: CSALSGGRTDTQYF. Here the CDR3 DNA reads TGCAGTGCTCTAAGCGGGGGTCGCACAGATACGCAGTATTTT.

In this sample, this clonotype turned up a few times. The chain couples TRBV5-1 to TRBJ2-2, with D unclear. The CDR3 totals 14 residues. Per the germline V gene, CDR1 is SGHRS and CDR2 is YFSETQ. Trimming stripped 5 bases from V and 0 bases from J, with 8 bases between. CDR3 sequence: CASRKEPNTGELFF. CDR3 DNA sequence: TGCGCCAGCAGAAAGGAGCCGAACACCGGGGAGCTGTTTTTT.

There are a few counts of this clonotype. V usage is TRBV9 and J usage is TRBJ1-1; D is undetermined. Trimming took 4 bases from V and 0 from J, leaving 10 bases between them. From germline, CDR1 is SGDLS and CDR2 YYNGEE. The length of the CDR3 is 14 residues. Here the CDR3 DNA reads TGTGCCAGCAGCCCCCACCTTATGAACACTGAAGCTTTCTTT. This encodes CASSPHLMNTEAFF.

This clonotype was seen a few times. The chain is built from TRBV2 and TRBJ1-6; D not resolved. The germline V gene encodes CDR1 SNHLY and CDR2 FYNNEI. CDR3 size: 11 residues. With 10 bases removed from V and 10 bases from J, the gap between germline ends came to 11 bases. The CDR3 nucleotides read TGTGCCAACGACGGTGGGTCACCCCTCCACTTT. Encoded protein: CANDGGSPLHF. Full variable domain (rest looked up from reference TRBV2 and TRBJ1-6): EPEVTQTPSHQVTQMGQEVILRCVPISNHLYFYWYRQILGQKVEFLVSFYNNEISEKSEIFDDQFSVERPDGSNFTLKIRSTKLEDSAMYFCANDGGSPLHFGNGTRLTVT.

This clonotype was seen ten or more times. This chain connects TRBV5-6 to TRBJ2-1, with TRBD2 matching over 13 bases. CDR1 and CDR2 from the germline V gene are SGHDT and YYEEEE. The CDR3 is made up of 18 amino acids. V lost 0 bases to trimming and J lost 9 bases; unmatched junction nucleotides: 12. CDR3 region: CASSLERLAGGKSFEQFF. The CDR3, as DNA: TGTGCCAGCAGCTTGGAGCGACTAGCGGGAGGAAAGAGCTTTGAGCAGTTCTTC.

In its sample, this clonotype was seen many times. The chain couples TRBV9 to TRBJ2-1, with D possibly being TRBD2 (5 bases). The CDR3 has 16 residues. The germline V gene has CDR1 SGDLS and CDR2 YYNGEE. V lost 0 bases to trimming and J lost 8 bases, with 18 bases between them. The CDR3 DNA follows: TGTGCCAGCAGCGTAGGAAATAGCGCAAAGGTCGATGAGCAGTTCTTC. This codes for CASSVGNSAKVDEQFF.

This clonotype showed up just a few times. The chain carries TRBV28 and TRBJ2-2; D remains ambiguous. Trimming cost V 4 bases and J 2 bases, with 5 bases left between them. Germline loops: CDR1 MDHEN, CDR2 SYDVKM. The CDR3 sequence is 13 residues long. CDR3 sequence: CASSSQNTGELFF. CDR3 sequence (DNA): TGTGCCAGCAGTTCCCAAAACACCGGGGAGCTGTTTTTT.

This clonotype came up many times. V gene TRBV3-1 combines with J gene TRBJ1-6; D remains unclear. The V end was cut by 2 bases, the J end by 16 bases, with 12 bases between. This CDR3 has 12 residues. CDR1 and CDR2 from the germline V gene are LGHDT and YNNKEL (reference sequence). The CDR3: CASSQSSAELHF. The CDR3 DNA follows: TGTGCCAGCAGCCAATCGTCGGCAGAACTCCACTTT.

This clonotype appeared many times. The gene calls are TRBV7-2 and TRBJ2-5; TRBD2 agrees at 7 bases. J gave up 3 bases and V 1 base, and 2 bases lay outside the gene matches. The CDR3 extends over 14 amino acids. Germline V gene lookup returns CDR1 SGHTA and CDR2 FQGNSA. The CDR3 loop is CASSLGGSKETQYF. In DNA form, the CDR3 reads TGTGCCAGCAGCTTAGGCGGGAGTAAAGAGACCCAGTACTTC.

This clonotype was counted at least ten times. The V and J genes are TRBV20-1 and TRBJ1-1; 11 bases align to TRBD1. Trimming cost V 6 bases and J 4 bases; bases outside gene matches: 7. This CDR3 region has 14 residues. Germline-derived CDR1 and CDR2 are DFQATT and SNEGSKA (reference sequence). The CDR3 reads CSAERGQGVTEAFF. The CDR3 DNA sequence: TGCAGTGCGGAACGGGGACAGGGGGTCACTGAAGCTTTCTTT.

This clonotype showed up many times. V is TRBV18 and J is TRBJ2-1, with D hard to call. CDR3 length: 16 residues. Trimming shortened V by 0 bases and J by 0 bases, and 9 bases separated the two germline ends. Germline lookup yields CDR1 KGHSH and CDR2 LQKENI. CDR3 sequence: CASSPPARSSYNEQFF. The CDR3 DNA follows: TGTGCCAGCTCACCACCGGCCAGGAGCTCCTACAATGAGCAGTTCTTC.

This clonotype has at least ten counts. This chain uses TRBV2 with TRBJ2-5; a weak D match, TRBD2 (5 bases). The CDR3 loop spans 12 amino acids. Germline loops: CDR1 SNHLY, CDR2 FYNNEI. The V gene lost 2 bases and the J gene lost 5 bases, with 6 bases spanning the gap. DNA for the CDR3: TGTGCCAGCAGTGAACCGGGGGAGACCCAGTACTTC. It specifies CASSEPGETQYF.

This clonotype came up many times. This chain links TRBV18 with TRBJ2-6; perhaps TRBD1 as D (6 bases). CDR3 length equals 17 residues. From germline, CDR1 is KGHSH and CDR2 LQKENI. Trimming pared 5 bases from V and 0 bases from J, leaving 14 bases between. CDR3 region: CASSFRQATSGANVLTF. The DNA for the CDR3 is TGTGCCAGCTCATTTCGACAGGCCACCTCTGGGGCCAACGTCCTGACTTTC.

This clonotype was counted at least ten times. The rearrangement joins TRBV20-1 to TRBJ2-5, with unresolved D. The CDR3 sequence is 11 residues long. The germline CDR1 and CDR2 sequences are DFQATT and SNEGSKA (reference sequence). The germline V and J ends were trimmed by 1 base and 7 bases, with 7 bases remaining between them. CDR3 sequence (DNA): TGCAGTGCTAGAGGATTGGGGACCCAGTACTTC. Amino acid sequence: CSARGLGTQYF.